Shown below are 7 T cell receptor beta chains from a single sample sequenced in a study of cytomegalovirus exposure and HLA in healthy donors. Primers included in the PCR were 60 Vbeta and 13 Jbeta primers. Libraries were prepared by immunoSEQ multiplex PCR; TCRdb keeps only in-frame clonotypes and omits some of them. This table has around 200,000 clones, over 75% appearing once. The sample comprised PBMCs. The receptor set was obtained from a woman aged 45-59 years in good health and CMV-seropositive.

This chain links TRBV5-1 with TRBJ2-5; weak D call: TRBD2 (6 bases). The CDR3 has 14 amino acids. Germline CDR1 SGHRS, CDR2 YFSETQ. V lost 3 bases and J 1 base, leaving 10 bases between the germline ends. The CDR3 coding sequence is TGCGCCAGCAGCTATTCCGGGAGCCAAGAGACCCAGTACTTC. Residues: CASSYSGSQETQYF.

V and J are TRBV19 and TRBJ1-4; 10 positions match TRBD1. Germline trimming cut 4 bases from V and 8 bases from J; bases unmatched to any gene: 4. The germline V gene has CDR1 LNHDA and CDR2 SQIVND (reference sequence). CDR3 length: 14 residues. In nucleotides, the CDR3 is TGTGCCAGTAGTAACCGGGACAGGGGCGAAAAACTGTTTTTT. The encoded protein is CASSNRDRGEKLFF.

In its sample, this clone was seen a few times. This chain connects TRBV2 to TRBJ2-7, with 7 bases identical to TRBD1. This CDR3 spans 13 amino acids. V was pared by 6 bases and J by 5 bases, with 7 bases of the junction left unmatched. Looked up from germline, CDR1 is SNHLY and CDR2 is FYNNEI. Written as DNA, the CDR3 is TGTGCCAGCAGCCCGGGACAGTATCACGAGCAGTACTTC. This codes for CASSPGQYHEQYF. The full variable domain, its missing parts supplied by reference TRBV2 and TRBJ2-7, is EPEVTQTPSHQVTQMGQEVILRCVPISNHLYFYWYRQILGQKVEFLVSFYNNEISEKSEIFDDQFSVERPDGSNFTLKIRSTKLEDSAMYFCASSPGQYHEQYFGPGTRLTVT.

The V gene is TRBV28, the J gene TRBJ2-3; 9 bases agree with TRBD2. The CDR3 sequence is 18 residues long. Germline loops: CDR1 MDHEN, CDR2 SYDVKM. The V and J ends lost 1 base and 0 bases, in that order; junction bases with no gene match: 8. The CDR3 reads CASSLYAGGQTSTDTQYF. The CDR3 DNA reads TGTGCCAGCAGTTTATATGCGGGGGGGCAGACTAGCACAGATACGCAGTATTTT.

In this sample, this clone turned up a few times. The CDR3: CAISTPREGVNTEAFF. As DNA, the CDR3 is TGTGCCATCAGTACCCCTCGGGAGGGGGTGAACACTGAAGCTTTCTTT. The J gene is TRBJ1-1, the V gene TRBV10-3; D possibly corresponds to TRBD1 (6 bases). Trimming took off 5 bases at V and 0 bases at J, with 16 bases between the two ends. Germline CDR1 reads ENHRY; CDR2 reads SYGVKD. The CDR3 consists of 16 residues.

The chain combines TRBV2 with TRBJ2-5; TRBD2 matches 7 bases. There are 15 residues in the CDR3. CDR1 SNHLY and CDR2 FYNNEI come from the germline V gene. V shed 6 bases and J 2 bases; nucleotides not matched to a gene: 9. Written as DNA, the CDR3 is TGTGCCAGCAGCGCGAGCGGGGCCGGACAAGAGACCCAGTACTTC. Translation gives CASSASGAGQETQYF. Looking up the rest from reference TRBV2 and TRBJ2-5 gives the full variable domain: EPEVTQTPSHQVTQMGQEVILRCVPISNHLYFYWYRQILGQKVEFLVSFYNNEISEKSEIFDDQFSVERPDGSNFTLKIRSTKLEDSAMYFCASSASGAGQETQYFGPGTRLLVL.

V and J are TRBV23-1 and TRBJ1-2; 8 positions match TRBD1. TRBV23-1 has ORF status, its function being uncertain. The CDR3 has 16 amino acids. Trimming cost V 2 bases and J 4 bases; bases outside gene matches: 9. The DNA for the CDR3 is TGCGCCAGCAGTCAACCTAGGACAGGGAATTTCTATGGCTACACCTTC. Encoded protein: CASSQPRTGNFYGYTF.